The rows below give T cell receptor beta chains drawn from one sample of a study of OX40 agonist ivuxolimab in advanced cancers. Libraries were prepared by immunoSEQ multiplex PCR; TCRdb keeps only in-frame clonotypes and omits some of them. This sample has around 57,000 clones, with about 79% found just once. This specimen consisted of CD4+ or CD8+ T cells sorted from blood, obtained in a trial of the OX40 agonist ivuxolimab. The receptors were sampled from an adult with an advanced solid tumor such as melanoma, head and neck, liver or kidney cancer. Each CDR3 is given with its conserved first and last residue. The D gene is left open where the match is weak. Rows give clone size only sometimes, using once, few, many, or a class for an expanded clone.

d_call: .; clone_size: once; v_call: TRBV19; j_call: TRBJ1-5; cdr3_aa: CASRIDSRRSNQPQHF; cdr3_nt: TGTGCCAGTAGGATTGACAGCCGGAGGAGCAATCAGCCCCAGCATTTT
d_call: TRBD1; clone_size: .; v_call: TRBV6-1; j_call: TRBJ2-5; cdr3_aa: CASSDLGTGGGETQYF; cdr3_nt: TGTGCCAGCAGTGACCTCGGGACAGGGGGTGGCGAGACCCAGTACTTC
d_call: .; clone_size: .; v_call: TRBV5-1; j_call: TRBJ2-6; cdr3_aa: CASSGGSGANVLTF; cdr3_nt: TGCGCCAGCAGTGGTGGCTCTGGGGCCAACGTCCTGACTTTC
d_call: .; clone_size: once; v_call: TRBV28; j_call: TRBJ1-3; cdr3_aa: CASLVPPGQGAGNTIYF; cdr3_nt: TGTGCCAGCCTCGTCCCACCGGGGCAGGGTGCTGGAAACACCATATATTTT
d_call: .; clone_size: .; v_call: TRBV6-5; j_call: TRBJ1-4; cdr3_aa: CASRRGYEKLFF; cdr3_nt: TGTGCCAGCCGAAGGGGATATGAAAAACTGTTTTTT
d_call: .; clone_size: .; v_call: TRBV5-5; j_call: TRBJ2-4; cdr3_aa: CASNLYGEAKNIQYF; cdr3_nt: TGTGCCAGCAACTTGTATGGGGAAGCCAAAAACATTCAGTACTTC
d_call: .; clone_size: .; v_call: TRBV5-1; j_call: TRBJ1-2; cdr3_aa: CASSLKGDYGYTF; cdr3_nt: TGCGCCAGCAGCTTGAAAGGGGACTATGGCTACACCTTC
d_call: .; clone_size: .; v_call: TRBV9; j_call: TRBJ2-3; cdr3_aa: CASSGRPPIDTDTQYF; cdr3_nt: TGTGCCAGCAGCGGGCGCCCACCTATCGACACAGATACACAGTATTTT
d_call: .; clone_size: .; v_call: TRBV11-2; j_call: TRBJ1-1; cdr3_aa: CASSLGGQVLKAFF; cdr3_nt: TGTGCCAGCAGCTTAGGGGGCCAGGTGTTGAAAGCTTTCTTT
d_call: TRBD1; clone_size: .; v_call: TRBV5-4; j_call: TRBJ1-3; cdr3_aa: CASSPKTGAENTIYF; cdr3_nt: TGTGCCAGCAGCCCCAAGACAGGGGCAGAAAACACCATATATTTT
d_call: .; clone_size: .; v_call: TRBV6-6; j_call: TRBJ2-2; cdr3_aa: CASTRRQDNTGELFF; cdr3_nt: TGTGCCAGCACACGGCGACAGGATAACACCGGGGAGCTGTTTTTT
d_call: TRBD1; clone_size: .; v_call: TRBV6-5; j_call: TRBJ1-4; cdr3_aa: CASSWDRMSEKLFF; cdr3_nt: TGTGCCAGCAGTTGGGACAGGATGAGTGAAAAACTGTTTTTT
d_call: TRBD1; clone_size: few; v_call: TRBV6-1; j_call: TRBJ2-1; cdr3_aa: CASSRDRGLDEQFF; cdr3_nt: TGTGCCAGCAGCCGGGACAGGGGGCTGGATGAGCAGTTCTTC
d_call: TRBD1; clone_size: .; v_call: TRBV10-2; j_call: TRBJ1-1; cdr3_aa: CASSDRGVTEAFF; cdr3_nt: TGCGCCAGCAGTGACAGGGGGGTCACTGAAGCTTTCTTT
d_call: .; clone_size: .; v_call: TRBV7-8; j_call: TRBJ1-1; cdr3_aa: CASRLGGTANTEAFF; cdr3_nt: TGTGCCAGCAGATTGGGGGGGACGGCGAACACTGAAGCTTTCTTT
d_call: .; clone_size: .; v_call: TRBV6-1; j_call: TRBJ1-1; cdr3_aa: CASVATGAAEAFF; cdr3_nt: TGTGCCAGCGTGGCCACCGGGGCCGCTGAAGCTTTCTTT
d_call: TRBD2; clone_size: .; v_call: TRBV5-1; j_call: TRBJ2-1; cdr3_aa: CASSGGGATYNEQFF; cdr3_nt: TGCGCCAGCAGCGGCGGGGGGGCGACCTACAATGAGCAGTTCTTC
d_call: .; clone_size: .; v_call: TRBV19; j_call: TRBJ1-4; cdr3_aa: CASHPSGLNEKLFF; cdr3_nt: TGTGCCAGCCATCCGAGTGGGCTTAATGAAAAACTGTTTTTT
d_call: .; clone_size: few; v_call: TRBV2; j_call: TRBJ1-2; cdr3_aa: CASSLDRSYGYTF; cdr3_nt: TGTGCCAGCAGTCTCGACAGGAGCTATGGCTACACCTTC
d_call: .; clone_size: .; v_call: TRBV19; j_call: TRBJ1-3; cdr3_aa: CASSIQDRTIYF; cdr3_nt: TGTGCCAGTAGTATACAAGACCGCACCATATATTTT
d_call: TRBD1; clone_size: once; v_call: TRBV7-9; j_call: TRBJ1-6; cdr3_aa: CASSQLTGTGTTNSPLHF; cdr3_nt: TGTGCCAGCAGCCAGTTAACCGGGACAGGGACGACGAATTCACCCCTCCACTTT
d_call: .; clone_size: .; v_call: TRBV5-1; j_call: TRBJ2-4; cdr3_aa: CASSLGIGVMSIQYF; cdr3_nt: TGCGCCAGCAGCTTGGGGATCGGGGTAATGAGCATTCAGTACTTC
d_call: .; clone_size: .; v_call: TRBV4-1; j_call: TRBJ1-5; cdr3_aa: CASSLDGNQPQHF; cdr3_nt: TGCGCCAGCAGCCTGGACGGAAATCAGCCCCAGCATTTT
d_call: .; clone_size: .; v_call: TRBV7-2; j_call: TRBJ1-2; cdr3_aa: CASSLVGRGYTF; cdr3_nt: TGTGCCAGCAGCTTAGTTGGGCGTGGCTACACCTTC
d_call: TRBD2; clone_size: .; v_call: TRBV29-1; j_call: TRBJ2-3; cdr3_aa: CSGGGASGTSTDTQYF; cdr3_nt: TGCAGCGGGGGGGGTGCTAGCGGAACTAGCACAGATACGCAGTATTTT
d_call: TRBD2; clone_size: .; v_call: TRBV15; j_call: TRBJ2-5; cdr3_aa: CATSRVMGLAGRQETQYF; cdr3_nt: TGTGCCACCAGCAGAGTAATGGGACTAGCGGGGCGCCAAGAGACCCAGTACTTC
d_call: .; clone_size: .; v_call: TRBV28; j_call: TRBJ1-2; cdr3_aa: CASRSDSNRNYGYTF; cdr3_nt: TGTGCCAGCAGATCGGACAGTAACCGTAACTATGGCTACACCTTC
d_call: .; clone_size: .; v_call: TRBV6-1; j_call: TRBJ2-2; cdr3_aa: CASSERGPWDANTGELFF; cdr3_nt: TGTGCCAGCAGTGAACGGGGCCCCTGGGACGCGAACACCGGGGAGCTGTTTTTT
d_call: .; clone_size: few; v_call: TRBV5-4; j_call: TRBJ1-6; cdr3_aa: CASSPRDRGSPLHF; cdr3_nt: TGTGCCAGCAGCCCCAGGGACCGGGGGTCACCCCTCCACTTT
d_call: TRBD1; clone_size: .; v_call: TRBV7-9; j_call: TRBJ1-4; cdr3_aa: CASSARTGVGEKLFF; cdr3_nt: TGTGCCAGCAGCGCCCGGACAGGGGTTGGCGAAAAACTGTTTTTT
d_call: TRBD2; clone_size: .; v_call: TRBV28; j_call: TRBJ2-7; cdr3_aa: CASSPSGGHYSYEQYF; cdr3_nt: TGTGCCAGCAGTCCGAGCGGGGGCCACTACTCCTACGAGCAGTACTTC
d_call: TRBD1; clone_size: .; v_call: TRBV6-5; j_call: TRBJ2-2; cdr3_aa: CASRTGGRTGELFF; cdr3_nt: TGTGCCAGCCGCACAGGGGGGCGCACCGGGGAGCTGTTTTTT
d_call: .; clone_size: .; v_call: TRBV2; j_call: TRBJ2-3; cdr3_aa: CASRRVGITDTQYF; cdr3_nt: TGTGCCAGCAGGCGGGTAGGGATCACAGATACGCAGTATTTT
d_call: .; clone_size: .; v_call: TRBV29-1; j_call: TRBJ1-2; cdr3_aa: CSVGGRTTNYGYTF; cdr3_nt: TGCAGCGTTGGGGGCAGGACCACTAACTATGGCTACACCTTC
d_call: TRBD1; clone_size: once; v_call: TRBV7-3; j_call: TRBJ1-2; cdr3_aa: CASSPQGGAGGYTF; cdr3_nt: TGTGCCAGCAGCCCCCAGGGGGGCGCCGGTGGCTACACCTTC
d_call: .; clone_size: .; v_call: TRBV6-5; j_call: TRBJ1-1; cdr3_aa: CASSYSGRGETEAFF; cdr3_nt: TGTGCCAGCAGTTACTCGGGGAGGGGTGAGACTGAAGCTTTCTTT
d_call: .; clone_size: .; v_call: TRBV2; j_call: TRBJ1-6; cdr3_aa: CASSEIQGWNSPLHF; cdr3_nt: TGTGCCAGCAGTGAAATTCAGGGATGGAATTCACCCCTCCACTTT
d_call: TRBD2; clone_size: .; v_call: TRBV11-2; j_call: TRBJ2-1; cdr3_aa: CASSSSAAGGHGGEQFF; cdr3_nt: TGTGCCAGCAGCTCGAGCGCGGCGGGGGGCCACGGGGGTGAGCAGTTCTTC
d_call: .; clone_size: .; v_call: TRBV27; j_call: TRBJ2-6; cdr3_aa: CASSLFSGSGANVLTF; cdr3_nt: TGTGCCAGCAGTTTATTTTCGGGGTCTGGGGCCAACGTCCTGACTTTC
d_call: TRBD1; clone_size: .; v_call: TRBV27; j_call: TRBJ1-6; cdr3_aa: CASRPGTAYNSPLHF; cdr3_nt: TGTGCCAGCAGGCCCGGGACAGCCTATAATTCACCCCTCCACTTT
d_call: .; clone_size: .; v_call: TRBV5-1; j_call: TRBJ1-5; cdr3_aa: CASSLDGRALEPQHF; cdr3_nt: TGCGCCAGCAGCTTGGACGGCAGGGCCTTGGAACCCCAGCATTTT
d_call: .; clone_size: .; v_call: TRBV6-5; j_call: TRBJ2-7; cdr3_aa: CASSYFRDPPPYEQYF; cdr3_nt: TGTGCCAGCAGTTACTTCAGGGACCCGCCGCCCTACGAGCAGTACTTC
d_call: TRBD2; clone_size: .; v_call: TRBV4-3; j_call: TRBJ2-1; cdr3_aa: CASSQASGAVYEQFF; cdr3_nt: TGCGCCAGCAGCCAAGCTAGCGGGGCTGTCTATGAGCAGTTCTTC
d_call: .; clone_size: .; v_call: TRBV6-5; j_call: TRBJ1-4; cdr3_aa: CASSYTQGIEKLFF; cdr3_nt: TGTGCCAGCAGTTATACGCAGGGTATTGAAAAACTGTTTTTT